Sequencing of this TCR beta chain was carried out in a study of CD8 T cells in Susac syndrome. About the research overall: Sequencing included Susac syndrome patients, five or six of them with active disease and 8 or 9 in remission. General study findings and limits: The study's TCR sequencing and HLA analysis drew on a certain number of individuals. That number was acknowledged as relatively small.

CDR3 length: 16 residues. After removal of 5 bases from V and 4 bases from J, the junction contained 10 bases not matched to a gene. On this clonotype: Its target is not known.

RNA totalling about 0.5 to 1 ug underwent reverse transcription with random hexamers. One entry per CDR3 protein, called by TCRdb with MiXCR from the immunoSEQ multiplex PCR reads. This sample has 200,000 to 300,000 distinct CDR3 sequences; about 96% occur once, and the top ten carry about 0.094%. J is TRBJ1-5 and V is TRBV12-3 or TRBV12-4; 8 bases line up with TRBD1. This receptor was taken from a human donor with Susac syndrome. The sequenced material came from CD4+ T cells from PBMCs. DNA for the CDR3: TGTGCCAGCAGTCCTGACCTGGGACAGGATAATCAGCCCCAGCATTTT. This translates into CASSPDLGQDNQPQHF.